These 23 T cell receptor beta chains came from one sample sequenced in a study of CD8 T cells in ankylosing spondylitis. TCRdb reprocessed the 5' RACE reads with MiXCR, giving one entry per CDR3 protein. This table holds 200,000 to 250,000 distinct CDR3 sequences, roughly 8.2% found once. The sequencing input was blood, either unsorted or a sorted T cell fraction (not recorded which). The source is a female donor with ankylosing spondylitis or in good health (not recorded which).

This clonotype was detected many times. In DNA form, the CDR3 reads TGTGCCAGCAGTTTAAGTCCCGGGACAGGGAAAGGCCAGCCCCAGCATTTT. Protein sequence: CASSLSPGTGKGQPQHF. The chain uses TRBV28 and TRBJ1-5; 9 bases are a match to TRBD1. Germline V gene data show CDR1 as MDHEN and CDR2 as SYDVKM. Germline trimming cut 2 bases from V and 7 bases from J; bases unmatched to any gene: 12. The CDR3 is 17 residues long.

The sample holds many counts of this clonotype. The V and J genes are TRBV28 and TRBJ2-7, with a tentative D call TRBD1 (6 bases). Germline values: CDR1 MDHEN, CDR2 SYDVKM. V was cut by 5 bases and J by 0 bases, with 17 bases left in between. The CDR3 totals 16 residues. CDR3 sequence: CASSSLRGSDSYEQYF. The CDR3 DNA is TGTGCCAGCAGTAGCTTGAGGGGGAGCGACTCCTACGAGCAGTACTTC.

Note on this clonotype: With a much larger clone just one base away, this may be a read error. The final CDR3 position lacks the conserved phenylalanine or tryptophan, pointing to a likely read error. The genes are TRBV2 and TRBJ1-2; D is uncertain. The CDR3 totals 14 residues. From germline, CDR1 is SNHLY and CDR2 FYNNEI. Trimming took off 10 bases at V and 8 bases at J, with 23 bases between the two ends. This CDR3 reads CATLVGETSKGYTL. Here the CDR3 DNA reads TGTGCCACTCTCGTTGGGGAGACAAGCAAGGGCTACACCCTC.

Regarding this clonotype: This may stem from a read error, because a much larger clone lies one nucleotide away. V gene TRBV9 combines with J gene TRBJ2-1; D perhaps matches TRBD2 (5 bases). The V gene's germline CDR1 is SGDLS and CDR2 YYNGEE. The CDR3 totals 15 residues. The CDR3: CTSSFSVSSYNEQFF. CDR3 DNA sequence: TGTACCAGCAGCTTTAGCGTGAGCTCCTACAATGAGCAGTTCTTC.

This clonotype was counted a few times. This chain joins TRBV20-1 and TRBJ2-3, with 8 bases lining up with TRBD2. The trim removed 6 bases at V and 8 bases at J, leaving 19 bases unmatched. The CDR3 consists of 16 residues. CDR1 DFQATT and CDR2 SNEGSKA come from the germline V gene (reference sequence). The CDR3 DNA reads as TGCAGTGCCGGAGGGGGGGGTACCGGGAGGGCCCGTACGCAGTATTTT. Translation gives CSAGGGGTGRARTQYF.

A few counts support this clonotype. The chain's CDR3 is CASSLVHNNEQFF. The CDR3, as DNA: TGTGCCAGCAGCTTAGTCCACAACAATGAGCAGTTCTTC. The J gene is TRBJ2-1, the V gene TRBV7-8; D is unresolved. The CDR3 sequence is 13 residues long. The germline V and J ends were trimmed by 1 base and 5 bases, with 6 bases remaining between them. In germline, CDR1 is SGHVS, CDR2 FQNEAQ.

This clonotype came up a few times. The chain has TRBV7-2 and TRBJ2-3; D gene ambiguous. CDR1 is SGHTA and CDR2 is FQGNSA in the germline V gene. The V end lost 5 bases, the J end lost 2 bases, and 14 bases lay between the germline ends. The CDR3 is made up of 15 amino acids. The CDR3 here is CASSPSGSFTDTQYF. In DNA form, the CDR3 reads TGTGCCAGCAGCCCCTCGGGCTCATTCACAGATACGCAGTATTTT.

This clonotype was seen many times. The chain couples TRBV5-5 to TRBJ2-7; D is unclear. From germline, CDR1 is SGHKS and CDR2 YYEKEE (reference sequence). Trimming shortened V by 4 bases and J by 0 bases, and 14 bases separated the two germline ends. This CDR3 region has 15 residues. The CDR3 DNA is TGTGCCAGCAGCCCAGAATGGACCCACTCCTACGAGCAGTACTTC. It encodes CASSPEWTHSYEQYF. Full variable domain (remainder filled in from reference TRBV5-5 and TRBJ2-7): DAGVTQSPTHLIKTRGQQVTLRCSPISGHKSVSWYQQVLGQGPQFIFQYYEKEERGRGNFPDRFSARQFPNYSSELNVNALLLGDSALYLCASSPEWTHSYEQYFGPGTRLTVT.

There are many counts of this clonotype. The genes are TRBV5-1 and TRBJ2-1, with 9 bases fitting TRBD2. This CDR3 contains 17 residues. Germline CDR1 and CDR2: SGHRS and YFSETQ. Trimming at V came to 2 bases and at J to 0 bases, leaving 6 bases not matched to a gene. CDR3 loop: CASSLRTSASSYNEQFF. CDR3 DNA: TGCGCCAGCAGCTTAAGGACTAGCGCGAGCTCCTACAATGAGCAGTTCTTC.

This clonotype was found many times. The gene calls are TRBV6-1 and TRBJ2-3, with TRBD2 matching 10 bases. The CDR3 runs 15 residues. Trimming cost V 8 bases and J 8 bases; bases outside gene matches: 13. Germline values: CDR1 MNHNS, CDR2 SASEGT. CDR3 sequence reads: CASSRSGRAEATQYF. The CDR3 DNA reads TGTGCCAGCTCACGAAGCGGGAGGGCCGAGGCTACGCAGTATTTT.

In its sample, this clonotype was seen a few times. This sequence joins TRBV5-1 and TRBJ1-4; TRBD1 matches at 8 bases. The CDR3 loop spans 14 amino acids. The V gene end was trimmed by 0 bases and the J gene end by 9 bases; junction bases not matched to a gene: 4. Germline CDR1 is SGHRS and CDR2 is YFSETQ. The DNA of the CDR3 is TGCGCCAGCAGCTTGGATCAGGGGGCTAAAAAACTGTTTTTT. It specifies CASSLDQGAKKLFF.

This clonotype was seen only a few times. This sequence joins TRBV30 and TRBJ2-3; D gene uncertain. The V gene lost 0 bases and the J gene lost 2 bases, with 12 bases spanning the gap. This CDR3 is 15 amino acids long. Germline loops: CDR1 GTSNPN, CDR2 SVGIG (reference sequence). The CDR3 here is CAWSVPWRTTDTQYF. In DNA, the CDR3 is TGTGCCTGGAGTGTACCCTGGAGAACCACAGATACGCAGTATTTT.

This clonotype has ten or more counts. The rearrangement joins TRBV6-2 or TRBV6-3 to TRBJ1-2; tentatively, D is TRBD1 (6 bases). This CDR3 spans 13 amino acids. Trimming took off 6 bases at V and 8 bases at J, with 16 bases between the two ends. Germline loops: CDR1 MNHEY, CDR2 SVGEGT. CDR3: CASSQPRGRGYTF. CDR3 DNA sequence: TGTGCCAGCAGCCAACCCAGGGGACGAGGCTACACCTTC.

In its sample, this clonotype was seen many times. The CDR3 protein is CASSSDGDSPLHF. The CDR3 DNA reads as TGTGCCAGCTCTTCCGATGGGGATTCACCCCTCCACTTT. The chain uses TRBV18 and TRBJ1-6; no definite D call. Trimming stripped 6 bases from V and 8 bases from J, with 11 bases between. The germline V gene has CDR1 KGHSH and CDR2 LQKENI. The CDR3 covers 13 residues.

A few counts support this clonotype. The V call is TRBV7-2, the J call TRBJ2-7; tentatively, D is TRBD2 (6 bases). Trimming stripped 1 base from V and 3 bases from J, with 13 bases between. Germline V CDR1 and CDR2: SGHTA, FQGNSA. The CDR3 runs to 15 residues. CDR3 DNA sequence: TGTGCCAGCAGCTTAGGGGCTAGCGACTACTACGAGCAGTACTTC. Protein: CASSLGASDYYEQYF.

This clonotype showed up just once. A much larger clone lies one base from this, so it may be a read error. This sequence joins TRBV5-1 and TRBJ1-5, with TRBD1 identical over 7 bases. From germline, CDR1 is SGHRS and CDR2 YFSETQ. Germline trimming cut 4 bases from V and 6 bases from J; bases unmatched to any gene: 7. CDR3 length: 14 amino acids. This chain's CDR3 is CASSLGTDSQPQHF. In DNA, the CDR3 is TGCGCCAGCAGCCTCGGGACAGACAGTCAGCCCCAGCATTTT.

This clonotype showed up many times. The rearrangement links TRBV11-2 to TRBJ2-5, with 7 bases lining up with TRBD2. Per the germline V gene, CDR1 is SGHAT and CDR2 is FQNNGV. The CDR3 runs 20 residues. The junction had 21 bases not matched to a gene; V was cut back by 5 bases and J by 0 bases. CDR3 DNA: TGTGCCAGCAGCAGTTTAGCGGGCTTCGGCGCTGAGGGGTACCAAGAGACCCAGTACTTC. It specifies CASSSLAGFGAEGYQETQYF.

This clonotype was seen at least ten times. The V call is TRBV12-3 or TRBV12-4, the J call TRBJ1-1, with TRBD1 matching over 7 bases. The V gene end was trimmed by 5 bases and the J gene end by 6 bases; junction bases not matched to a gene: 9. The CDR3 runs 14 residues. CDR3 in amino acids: CASSGTERKAEAFF. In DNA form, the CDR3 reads TGTGCCAGCAGTGGGACAGAGAGGAAAGCTGAAGCTTTCTTT.

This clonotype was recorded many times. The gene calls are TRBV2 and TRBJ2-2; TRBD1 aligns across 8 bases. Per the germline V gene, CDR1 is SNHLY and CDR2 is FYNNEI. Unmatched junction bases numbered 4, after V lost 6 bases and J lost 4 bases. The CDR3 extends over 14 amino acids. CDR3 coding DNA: TGTGCCAGCAGAGAGGACAGGGCCACCGGGGAGCTGTTTTTT. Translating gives CASREDRATGELFF.

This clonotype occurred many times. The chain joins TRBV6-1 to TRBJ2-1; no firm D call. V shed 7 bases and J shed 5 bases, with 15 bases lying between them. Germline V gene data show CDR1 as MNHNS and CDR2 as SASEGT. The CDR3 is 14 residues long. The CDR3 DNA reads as TGTGCCAGCAAATCGCCACAGTACCACAATGAGCAGTTCTTC. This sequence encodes CASKSPQYHNEQFF.

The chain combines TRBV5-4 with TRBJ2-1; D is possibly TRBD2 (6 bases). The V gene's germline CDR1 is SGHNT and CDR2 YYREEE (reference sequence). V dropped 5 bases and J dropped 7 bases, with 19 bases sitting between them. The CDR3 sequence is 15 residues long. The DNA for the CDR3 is TGTGCCAGCAGTTATGACTCTGCGGGGACTAATGAGCAGTTCTTC. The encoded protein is CASSYDSAGTNEQFF.

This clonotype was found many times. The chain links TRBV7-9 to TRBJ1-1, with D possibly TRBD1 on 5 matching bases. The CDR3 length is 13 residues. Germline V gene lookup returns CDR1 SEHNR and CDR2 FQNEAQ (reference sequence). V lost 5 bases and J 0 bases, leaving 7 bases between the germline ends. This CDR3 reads CASSDSMNTEAFF. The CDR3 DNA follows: TGTGCCAGCAGCGACAGCATGAACACTGAAGCTTTCTTT.

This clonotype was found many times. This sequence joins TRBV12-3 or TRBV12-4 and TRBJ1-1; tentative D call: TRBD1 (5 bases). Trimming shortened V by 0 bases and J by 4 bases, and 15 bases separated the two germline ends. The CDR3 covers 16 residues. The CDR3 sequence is CASSLAWAEQGTEAFF. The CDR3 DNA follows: TGTGCCAGCAGTTTAGCGTGGGCGGAGCAGGGCACTGAAGCTTTCTTT.